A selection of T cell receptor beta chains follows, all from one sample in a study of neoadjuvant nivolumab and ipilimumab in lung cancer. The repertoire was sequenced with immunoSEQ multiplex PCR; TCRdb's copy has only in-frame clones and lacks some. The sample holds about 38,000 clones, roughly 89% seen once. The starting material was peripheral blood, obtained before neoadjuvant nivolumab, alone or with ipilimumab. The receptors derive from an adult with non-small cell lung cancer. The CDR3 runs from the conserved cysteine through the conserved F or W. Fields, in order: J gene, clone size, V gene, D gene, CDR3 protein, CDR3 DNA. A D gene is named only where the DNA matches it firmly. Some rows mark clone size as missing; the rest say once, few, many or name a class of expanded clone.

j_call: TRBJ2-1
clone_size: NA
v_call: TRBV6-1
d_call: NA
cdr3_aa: CASSEASRGIGEQFF
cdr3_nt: TGTGCCAGCAGTGAAGCGAGCAGAGGGATCGGTGAGCAGTTCTTC

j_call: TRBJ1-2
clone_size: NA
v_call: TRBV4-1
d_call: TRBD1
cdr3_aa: CASSQGQSGAVRQGFGYTF
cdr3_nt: TGCGCCAGCAGCCAAGGCCAATCCGGGGCTGTGCGACAGGGCTTTGGCTACACCTTC

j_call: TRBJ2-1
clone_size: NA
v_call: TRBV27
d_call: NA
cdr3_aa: CASRAGPSWTLDEQFF
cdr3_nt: TGTGCCAGCAGGGCGGGACCTTCGTGGACCTTAGATGAGCAGTTCTTC

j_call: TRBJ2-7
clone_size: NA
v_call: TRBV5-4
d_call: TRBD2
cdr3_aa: CASRPWTSGSYEQYF
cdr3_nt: TGTGCCAGCAGACCCTGGACTAGCGGGAGCTACGAGCAGTACTTC

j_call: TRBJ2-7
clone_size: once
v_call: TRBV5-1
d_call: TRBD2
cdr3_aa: CASAWGLAGDEQYF
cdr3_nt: TGCGCCAGCGCCTGGGGACTAGCGGGAGACGAGCAGTACTTC

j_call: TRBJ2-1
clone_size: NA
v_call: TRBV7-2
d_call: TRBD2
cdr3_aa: CASSSTSGRDEQFF
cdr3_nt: TGTGCCAGCAGCTCTACTAGCGGGAGGGATGAGCAGTTCTTC

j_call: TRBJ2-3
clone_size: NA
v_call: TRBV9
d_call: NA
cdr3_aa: CASSVRGRAGRETDTQYF
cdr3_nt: TGTGCCAGCAGCGTAAGGGGGCGGGCGGGAAGAGAGACAGATACGCAGTATTTT

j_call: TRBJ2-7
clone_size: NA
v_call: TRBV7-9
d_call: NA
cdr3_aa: CASSLGQASYEQYF
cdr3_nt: TGTGCCAGCAGCTTAGGACAGGCCTCCTACGAGCAGTACTTC

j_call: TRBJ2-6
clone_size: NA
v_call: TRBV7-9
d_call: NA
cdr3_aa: CASRAGAGGANVLTF
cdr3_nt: TGTGCCAGCAGAGCAGGGGCAGGTGGGGCCAACGTCCTGACTTTC

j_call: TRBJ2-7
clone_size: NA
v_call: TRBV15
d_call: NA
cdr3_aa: CATSREKTSIPEQYF
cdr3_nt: TGTGCCACCAGCAGGGAAAAGACTAGTATTCCCGAGCAGTACTTC

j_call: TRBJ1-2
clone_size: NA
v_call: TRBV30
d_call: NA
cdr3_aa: CAWSAPWDDNYGYTF
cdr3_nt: TGTGCCTGGAGTGCCCCTTGGGACGACAACTATGGCTACACCTTC

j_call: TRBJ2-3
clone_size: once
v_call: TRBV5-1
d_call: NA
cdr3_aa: CASSKRPGFTDTQYF
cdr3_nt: TGCGCCAGCAGCAAACGGCCGGGGTTCACAGATACGCAGTATTTT

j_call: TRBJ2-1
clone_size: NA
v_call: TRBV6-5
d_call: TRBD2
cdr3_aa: CATLAGDSSYNEQFF
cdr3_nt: TGTGCCACCCTAGCGGGTGATAGCTCCTACAATGAGCAGTTCTTC

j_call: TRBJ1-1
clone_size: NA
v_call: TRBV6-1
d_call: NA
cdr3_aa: CASRKMNTEAFF
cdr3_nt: TGTGCCAGCAGAAAAATGAACACTGAAGCTTTCTTT

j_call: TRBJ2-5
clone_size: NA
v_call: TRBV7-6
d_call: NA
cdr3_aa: CASRFPDRQETQYF
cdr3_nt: TGTGCCAGCAGATTCCCCGACAGGCAAGAGACCCAGTACTTC

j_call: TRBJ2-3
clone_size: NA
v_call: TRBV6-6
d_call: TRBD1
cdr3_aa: CASSEGTGGTDTQYF
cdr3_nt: TGTGCCAGCAGCGAGGGGACAGGGGGCACAGATACGCAGTATTTT

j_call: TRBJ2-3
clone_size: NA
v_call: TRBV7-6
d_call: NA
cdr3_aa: CASSLLGQSTDTQYF
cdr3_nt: TGTGCCAGCAGCTTACTGGGGCAGAGCACAGATACGCAGTATTTT

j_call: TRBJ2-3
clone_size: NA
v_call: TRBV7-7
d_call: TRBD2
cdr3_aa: CASSLGLAGPSTDTQYF
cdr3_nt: TGTGCCAGCAGTCTGGGACTAGCGGGGCCAAGCACAGATACGCAGTATTTT

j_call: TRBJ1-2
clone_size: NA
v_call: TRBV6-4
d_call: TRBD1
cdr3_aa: CASSPGQDGSGYTF
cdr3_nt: TGTGCCAGCAGTCCAGGACAGGACGGGAGTGGCTACACCTTC

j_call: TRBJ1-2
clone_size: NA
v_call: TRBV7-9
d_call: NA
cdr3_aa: CASSLAEYGYTF
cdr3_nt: TGTGCCAGCAGCTTAGCCGAATATGGCTACACCTTC